Sequencing of this T cell receptor (beta chain) was carried out in a study of OX40 agonist ivuxolimab in advanced cancers. The overall study: The patients' treatment was ivuxolimab, an agonistic anti-OX40 (CD134) antibody. Of mixed ages from 23 to 79 and averaging approximately 60 years, the group was around 78% male.

To note about this clone: Its antigen is unknown. Other DNA sequences in the sample encode the same CDR3.

Study outcomes and limitations: Relative to CD4+ cells, CD8+ T cells on average had more expanded clones. Part of the nonresponder group also had normalized T-cell clonal expansion that was low.

The protocol was immunoSEQ multiplex PCR, while the TCRdb copy is restricted to in-frame clones and leaves out a portion. The data hold about 17,000 clones, with approximately 78% observed a single time. The CDR3 loop spans 13 amino acids. Germline CDR1 MDHEN, CDR2 SYDVKM. V lost 5 bases and J 12 bases, leaving 17 bases between the germline ends. The receptor was derived from an adult with an advanced solid tumor such as melanoma, head and neck, liver or kidney cancer. The chain couples TRBV28 to TRBJ1-3, with a weak D call TRBD1 (6 bases). This specimen consisted of CD4+ or CD8+ T cells sorted from blood, obtained in a trial of the OX40 agonist ivuxolimab. The chain's CDR3 is CASSLAGALYIYF. As DNA, the CDR3 is TGTGCCAGCAGTCTAGCGGGGGCTCTCTACATATATTTT.